The entry that follows covers one T cell receptor (beta chain) sequence. The antigen remains undetermined. One base away lies a much larger clone, so this may be a sequencing read error. This record belongs to a study of CD8 T cells in ankylosing spondylitis. Study-level results: Seven to nine highly homologous variants formed a TCR beta motif that appeared characteristic of ankylosing spondylitis blood. Clones linked to disease were reported to show significant enrichment in matched ankylosing spondylitis synovial fluid. CD8+ disease-linked clones were present at relatively low frequencies in blood.

Library preparation for TCR beta used quantitative 5'-RACE with molecular barcodes. One entry per CDR3 protein, called by TCRdb with MiXCR from the 5' RACE reads. In the table there are around 330,000 distinct CDR3 sequences, about 9.9% of which are singletons. The sequence derives from a female donor with ankylosing spondylitis or in good health (not recorded which). Sequencing input: blood, either unsorted or a sorted T cell fraction (not recorded which).

The chain's CDR3 is CASVPDEIRHNEQFF. CDR3 nucleotide sequence: TGCGCCAGCGTTCCCGACGAGATACGTCATAATGAGCAGTTCTTC. This sequence joins TRBV5-1 and TRBJ2-1; unclear D gene. The germline gives CDR1 SGHRS, CDR2 YFSETQ. V gave up 7 bases and J gave up 7 bases, with 21 bases separating them. This CDR3 is 15 amino acids long. The whole variable domain, filled in from reference TRBV5-1 and TRBJ2-1, reads KAGVTQTPRYLIKTRGQQVTLSCSPISGHRSVSWYQQTPGQGLQFLFEYFSETQRNKGNFPGRFSGRQFSNSRSEMNVSTLELGDSALYLCASVPDEIRHNEQFFGPGTRLTVL.